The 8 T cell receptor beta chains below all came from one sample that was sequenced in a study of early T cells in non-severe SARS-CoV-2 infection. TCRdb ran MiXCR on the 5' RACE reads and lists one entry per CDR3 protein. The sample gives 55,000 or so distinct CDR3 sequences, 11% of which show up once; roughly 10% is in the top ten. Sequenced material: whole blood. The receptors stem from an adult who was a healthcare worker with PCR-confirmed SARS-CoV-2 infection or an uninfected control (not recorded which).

The CDR3 DNA sequence: TGTGCCAGCAGTTCCACCGGGACGCTCTCCTACAATGAGCAGTTCTTC. Its protein product is CASSSTGTLSYNEQFF. The chain is built from TRBV6-5 and TRBJ2-1; D may correspond to TRBD1 or TRBD2 (5 bases each). The CDR3 has 16 amino acids. V lost 4 bases to trimming and J lost 0 bases, with 13 bases between them. Germline CDR1 and CDR2: MNHEY and SVGAGI.

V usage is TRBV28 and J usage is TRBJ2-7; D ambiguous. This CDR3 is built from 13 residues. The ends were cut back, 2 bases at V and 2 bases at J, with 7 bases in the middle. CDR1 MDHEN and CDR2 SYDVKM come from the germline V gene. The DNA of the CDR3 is TGTGCCAGCAGTTTACGCAGTACCTACGAGCAGTACTTC. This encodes CASSLRSTYEQYF. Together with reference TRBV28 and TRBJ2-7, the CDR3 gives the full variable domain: DVKVTQSSRYLVKRTGEKVFLECVQDMDHENMFWYRQDPGLGLRLIYFSYDVKMKEKGDIPEGYSVSREKKERFSLILESASTNQTSMYLCASSLRSTYEQYFGPGTRLTVT.

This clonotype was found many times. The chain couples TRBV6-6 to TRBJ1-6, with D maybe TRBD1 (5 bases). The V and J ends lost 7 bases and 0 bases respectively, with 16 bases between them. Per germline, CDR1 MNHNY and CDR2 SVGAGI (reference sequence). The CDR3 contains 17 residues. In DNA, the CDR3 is TGTGCCAGCATTTCCCATTCGGGGGGCTCCTATAATTCACCCCTCCACTTT. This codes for CASISHSGGSYNSPLHF.

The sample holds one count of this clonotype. The CDR3, as DNA: TGTGCCAGCGGACTTCCGGGGGCCACCTACAATGAGCAGTTCTTC. This gives the protein CASGLPGATYNEQFF. V and J are TRBV7-8 and TRBJ2-1, with D tentatively TRBD1 or TRBD2 (6 bases each). Trimming pared 8 bases from V and 2 bases from J, leaving 16 bases between. Germline CDR1 is SGHVS and CDR2 is FQNEAQ. This CDR3 is 15 amino acids long.

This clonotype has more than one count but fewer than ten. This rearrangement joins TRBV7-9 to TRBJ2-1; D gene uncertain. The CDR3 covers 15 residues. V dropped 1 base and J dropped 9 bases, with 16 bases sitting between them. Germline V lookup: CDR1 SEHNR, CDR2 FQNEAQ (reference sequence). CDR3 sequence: CASSLDRWRAGEQFF. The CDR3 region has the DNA TGTGCCAGCAGCTTAGATCGGTGGCGCGCAGGTGAGCAGTTCTTC.

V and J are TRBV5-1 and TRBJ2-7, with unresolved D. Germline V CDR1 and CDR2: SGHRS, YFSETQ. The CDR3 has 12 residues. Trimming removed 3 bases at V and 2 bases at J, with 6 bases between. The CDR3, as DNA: TGCGCCAGCAGCTACAGAGCCTACGAGCAGTACTTC. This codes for CASSYRAYEQYF.

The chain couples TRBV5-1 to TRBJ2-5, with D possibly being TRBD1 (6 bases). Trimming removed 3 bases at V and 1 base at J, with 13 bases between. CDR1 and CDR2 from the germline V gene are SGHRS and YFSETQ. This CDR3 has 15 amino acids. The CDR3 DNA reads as TGCGCCAGCAGCTCGACATCAGGGGCCCAAGAGACCCAGTACTTC. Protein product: CASSSTSGAQETQYF. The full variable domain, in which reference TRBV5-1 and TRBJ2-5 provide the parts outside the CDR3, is KAGVTQTPRYLIKTRGQQVTLSCSPISGHRSVSWYQQTPGQGLQFLFEYFSETQRNKGNFPGRFSGRQFSNSRSEMNVSTLELGDSALYLCASSSTSGAQETQYFGPGTRLLVL.

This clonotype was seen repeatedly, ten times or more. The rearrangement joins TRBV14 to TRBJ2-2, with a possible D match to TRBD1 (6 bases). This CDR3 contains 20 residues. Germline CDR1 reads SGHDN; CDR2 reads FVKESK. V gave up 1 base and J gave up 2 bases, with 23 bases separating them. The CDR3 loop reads CASSQGVQQGLVFNTGELFF. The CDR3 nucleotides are TGTGCCAGCAGCCAAGGCGTCCAACAGGGTCTTGTCTTTAACACCGGGGAGCTGTTTTTT.